In its sample, the clone carrying this T cell receptor beta chain was seen many times. As yet, its antigen is unknown. Amplification of the TCR beta CDR3 regions used RNA transcripts (as template). An opening RT-PCR round employed HTBI primers and preceded a second-round multiplex PCR. MiXCR, applied by TCRdb to the multiplex PCR reads, yields one record per CDR3 protein. The sample consists of almost 750,000 distinct CDR3 sequences, roughly 41% of them appearing once. The sample comes from a study of Graves' ophthalmopathy and Graves' hyperthyroidism. Whole-study findings and limits: The model predicted ophthalmopathy progression with 70.59% sensitivity and less than 80% specificity.

Germline values: CDR1 SNHLY, CDR2 FYNNEI. The CDR3 runs to 13 residues. V dropped 7 bases and J dropped 1; count of bases not matched to a gene: 1. Material for sequencing was peripheral blood. This sequence joins TRBV2 and TRBJ1-1, with TRBD1 matching 9 bases. The receptor comes from an adult man with Graves' ophthalmopathy. CDR3 sequence (DNA): TGTGCCAGCAAGGGACAGGGGAACACTGAAGCTTTCTTT. It yields the protein CASKGQGNTEAFF.